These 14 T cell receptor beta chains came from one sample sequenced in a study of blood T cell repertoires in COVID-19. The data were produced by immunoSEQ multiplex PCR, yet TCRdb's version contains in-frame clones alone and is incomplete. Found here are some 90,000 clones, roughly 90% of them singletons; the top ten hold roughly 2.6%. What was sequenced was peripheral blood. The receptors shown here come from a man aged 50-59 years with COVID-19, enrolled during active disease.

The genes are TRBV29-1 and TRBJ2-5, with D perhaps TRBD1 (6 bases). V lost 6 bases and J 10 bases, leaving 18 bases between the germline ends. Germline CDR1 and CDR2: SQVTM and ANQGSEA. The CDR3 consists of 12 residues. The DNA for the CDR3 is TGCAGCGTAAAGCAAGTTACAGGGTACCAGTACTTC. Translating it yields CSVKQVTGYQYF.

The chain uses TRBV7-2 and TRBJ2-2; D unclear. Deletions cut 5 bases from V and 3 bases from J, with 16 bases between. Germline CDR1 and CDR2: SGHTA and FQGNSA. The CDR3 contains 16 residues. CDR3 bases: TGTGCCAGCAGCCCCCGGGTCTCCTGGGACACCGGGGAGCTGTTTTTT. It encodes CASSPRVSWDTGELFF.

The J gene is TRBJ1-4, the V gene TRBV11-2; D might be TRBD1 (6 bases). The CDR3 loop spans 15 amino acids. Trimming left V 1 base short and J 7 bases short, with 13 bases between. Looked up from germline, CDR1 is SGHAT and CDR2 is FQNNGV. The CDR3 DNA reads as TGTGCCAGCAGCTTAGCATTACAGGGAAGTGAAAAACTGTTTTTT. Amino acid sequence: CASSLALQGSEKLFF. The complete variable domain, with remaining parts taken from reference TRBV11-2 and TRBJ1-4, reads EAGVAQSPRYKIIEKRQSVAFWCNPISGHATLYWYQQILGQGPKLLIQFQNNGVVDDSQLPKDRFSAERLKGVDSTLKIQPAKLEDSAVYLCASSLALQGSEKLFFGSGTQLSVL.

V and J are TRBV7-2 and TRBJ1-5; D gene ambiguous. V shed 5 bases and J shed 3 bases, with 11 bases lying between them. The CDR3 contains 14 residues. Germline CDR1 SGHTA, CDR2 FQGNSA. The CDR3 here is CASSLSSLNQPQHF. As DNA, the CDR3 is TGTGCCAGCAGCCTTTCCAGTCTCAATCAGCCCCAGCATTTT.

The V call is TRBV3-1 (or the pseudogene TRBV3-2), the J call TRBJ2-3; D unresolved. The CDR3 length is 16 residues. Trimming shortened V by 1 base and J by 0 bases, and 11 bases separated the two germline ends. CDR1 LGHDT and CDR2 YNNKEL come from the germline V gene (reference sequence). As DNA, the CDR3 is TGTGCCAGCAGCCAAGGTTTCAGTGCTAGCACAGATACGCAGTATTTT. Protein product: CASSQGFSASTDTQYF.

The CDR3 region is CASSLDGQGGWDELGYGYTF. The CDR3 DNA reads as TGCGCCAGCAGCTTGGACGGACAGGGAGGTTGGGATGAGTTGGGCTATGGCTACACCTTC. V usage is TRBV5-1 and J usage is TRBJ1-2; 8 nucleotides line up with TRBD1. This CDR3 has 20 amino acids. V was clipped by 0 bases and J by 4 bases; unmatched bases: 20. The germline V gene encodes CDR1 SGHRS and CDR2 YFSETQ.

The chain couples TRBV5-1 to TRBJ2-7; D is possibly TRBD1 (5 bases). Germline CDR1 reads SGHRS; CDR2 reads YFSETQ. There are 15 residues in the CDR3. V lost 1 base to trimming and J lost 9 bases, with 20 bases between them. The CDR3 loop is CASSLSDPGIYGQYF. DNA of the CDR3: TGCGCCAGCAGCTTGTCGGACCCAGGGATATATGGGCAGTACTTC. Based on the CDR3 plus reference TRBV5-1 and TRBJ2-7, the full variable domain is KAGVTQTPRYLIKTRGQQVTLSCSPISGHRSVSWYQQTPGQGLQFLFEYFSETQRNKGNFPGRFSGRQFSNSRSEMNVSTLELGDSALYLCASSLSDPGIYGQYFGPGTRLTVT.

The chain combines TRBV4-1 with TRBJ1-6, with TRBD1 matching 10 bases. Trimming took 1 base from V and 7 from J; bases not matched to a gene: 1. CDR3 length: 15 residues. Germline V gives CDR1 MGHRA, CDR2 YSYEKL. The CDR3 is CASSQAGQGNSPLHF. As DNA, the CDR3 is TGCGCCAGCAGCCAAGCGGGACAGGGGAATTCACCCCTCCACTTT.

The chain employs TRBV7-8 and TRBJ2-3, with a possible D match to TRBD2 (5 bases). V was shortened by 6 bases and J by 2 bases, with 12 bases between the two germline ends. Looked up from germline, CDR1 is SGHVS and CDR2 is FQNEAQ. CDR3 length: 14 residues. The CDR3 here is CASRPSRATDTQYF. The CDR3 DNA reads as TGTGCCAGCAGGCCTTCGCGGGCCACAGATACGCAGTATTTT.

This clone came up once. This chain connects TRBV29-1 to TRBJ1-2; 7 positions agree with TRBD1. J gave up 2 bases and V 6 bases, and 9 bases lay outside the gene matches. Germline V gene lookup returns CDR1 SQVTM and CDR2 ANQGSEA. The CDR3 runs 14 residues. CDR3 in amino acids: CSVRLRGPNYGYTF. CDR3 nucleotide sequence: TGCAGCGTGAGATTGAGGGGGCCGAACTATGGCTACACCTTC.

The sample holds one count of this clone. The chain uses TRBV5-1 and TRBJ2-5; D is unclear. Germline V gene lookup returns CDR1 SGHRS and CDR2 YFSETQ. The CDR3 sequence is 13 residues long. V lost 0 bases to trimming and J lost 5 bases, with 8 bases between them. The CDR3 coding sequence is TGCGCCAGCAGCTTGGTTGATCGGGAGACCCAGTACTTC. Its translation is CASSLVDRETQYF.

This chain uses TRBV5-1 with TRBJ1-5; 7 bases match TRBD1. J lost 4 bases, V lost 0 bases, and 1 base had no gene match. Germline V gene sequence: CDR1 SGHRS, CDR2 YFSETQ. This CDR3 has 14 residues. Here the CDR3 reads CASSLETGNQPQHF. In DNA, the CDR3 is TGCGCCAGCAGCTTGGAGACAGGGAATCAGCCCCAGCATTTT.

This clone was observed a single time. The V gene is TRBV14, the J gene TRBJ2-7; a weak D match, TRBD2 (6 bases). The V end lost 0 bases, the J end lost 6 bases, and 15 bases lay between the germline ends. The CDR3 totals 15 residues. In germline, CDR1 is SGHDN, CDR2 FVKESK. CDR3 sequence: CASSQDLRVGGEQYF. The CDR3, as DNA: TGTGCCAGCAGCCAAGATCTTCGGGTGGGGGGCGAGCAGTACTTC.

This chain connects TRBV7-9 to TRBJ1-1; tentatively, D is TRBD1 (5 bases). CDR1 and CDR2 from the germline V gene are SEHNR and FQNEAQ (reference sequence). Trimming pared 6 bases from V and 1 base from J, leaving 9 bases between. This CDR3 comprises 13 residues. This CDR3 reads CASSAGGNTEAFF. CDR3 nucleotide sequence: TGTGCCAGCAGTGCGGGGGGGAACACTGAAGCTTTCTTT.